This T cell receptor beta chain is drawn from a study of blood T cell repertoires in COVID-19 (dated by TCRdb to about 2020). Study-wide context: Samples from collaborators originated in the United States, Italy and Spain and spanned both the acute and convalescent phases of COVID-19. The prospective study material was composed of cDNA or gDNA derived from T cells, B-cell-depleted T cells, or PBMCs. Deeply sampled blood TCRbeta repertoires from subjects exposed to, actively infected with, or recovered from COVID-19 were included in the dataset. A freely available public database, intended as a resource for researchers studying the immune response to SARS-CoV-2, is where the repertoires were released. Samples were obtained from the ongoing ImmuneRACE study (first 160 participants) and from 1,254 subjects provided by 6 global collaborators. The sample metadata nearly always contained a de-identified subject ID, COVID-19 status, age in years and sex. Where HLA class I and class II types were available, the types were taken from metadata supplied by the sample provider, not from assay-based typing. General findings and caveats noted by the study authors: The amount of clinical and demographic metadata varied by source and participant and was provided uncurated.

Each collaborating institution followed its own protocols to collect whole blood in K2EDTA tubes. For TCRbeta analysis, collaborator samples were shipped as frozen whole blood, as isolated PBMCs, or as DNA extracted from either sample type. For this clone: The target of this receptor is not known. It has no much larger one-base neighbor in the sample; base qualities were not kept.

TCRbeta CDR3 regions were amplified from genomic DNA by means of the immunoSEQ Assay, a bias-controlled multiplex PCR. The study's processing was this. The number of nucleated cells in each sample was estimated from the amplification of reference gene primers within the assay. To quantify the absolute abundance of each unique TCRbeta CDR3 rearrangement, sequence reads were collapsed and filtered. For each sample, productive Simpson clonality was calculated by taking the square root of Simpson's diversity index across productive rearrangements. TCRdb stores this immuneACCESS table with in-frame sequences only. Part of the clones is absent; in the studies checked, under half of the shortfall reflects unresolved V genes, and no reason is known for the rest. V and J calls plus clone size are reproduced from that table; the DNA served to infer D and trimming. The sample contains about 230,000 clones, more than 65% of them found a single time. The top ten clonotypes cover 6% to 9.5% of the sample.

The sequence was collected from an elderly woman with acute or convalescent COVID-19. Sequences were obtained from peripheral blood.

The DNA reads TGTGCCACCAGCAGAGATCTTTATGAGCAGTTCTTC. It is translated as CATSRDLYEQFF. The receptor chain draws on TRBV15 and TRBJ2-1, with the D segment identity uncertain. The trim is 0 bases for V and 8 bases for J, with a gap of 5 bases between the germline ends. Inclusive of the bounding cysteine and phenylalanine, the CDR3 is 12 residues long. The only DNA kept is the CDR3, 36 bases in frame from the first base. Via the germline V gene (reference sequence), CDR1 is LNHNV and CDR2 YYDKDF.